One and the same sample provided the 28 T cell receptor beta chains below, sequenced in a study of blood T cell repertoires in COVID-19. Here immunoSEQ multiplex PCR was the method, and the copy in TCRdb shows in-frame clones only, minus some. This table has about 97,000 clones, approximately 86% appearing once. Sequenced material: peripheral blood. The receptor set was obtained from a woman aged 50 to 60 with COVID-19, enrolled during active disease.

This clone was detected once. The chain joins TRBV28 to TRBJ2-7; maybe TRBD1 (6 bases). V dropped 6 bases and J dropped 4 bases, with 16 bases sitting between them. In germline, CDR1 is MDHEN, CDR2 SYDVKM. The CDR3 loop spans 14 amino acids. This chain's CDR3 is CASSPGQDPYEQYF. As DNA, the CDR3 is TGTGCCAGCAGCCCGGGACAAGACCCTTACGAGCAGTACTTC.

The V call is TRBV7-2, the J call TRBJ2-2; 7 bases are shared with TRBD1. CDR3 length equals 14 residues. V lost 5 bases to trimming and J lost 4 bases; unmatched junction nucleotides: 4. Germline loops: CDR1 SGHTA, CDR2 FQGNSA. The CDR3: CASSGTGVTGELFF. The CDR3 DNA follows: TGTGCCAGCAGCGGAACAGGGGTCACCGGGGAGCTGTTTTTT.

On this clone: The sample has other DNA sequences that encode this CDR3 too. This chain links TRBV6-5 with TRBJ2-2; no clear D. There are 14 residues in the CDR3. The V gene's germline CDR1 is MNHEY and CDR2 SVGAGI. V dropped 0 bases and J dropped 2 bases, with 4 bases sitting between them. The CDR3 sequence is CASSYSGNTGELFF. Written as DNA, the CDR3 is TGTGCCAGCAGTTACTCGGGCAACACCGGGGAGCTGTTTTTT.

This clone was counted only a few times. The chain joins TRBV11-3 to TRBJ1-1, with 9 bases that match TRBD1. The CDR3 covers 17 residues. Trimming at V came to 0 bases and at J to 3 bases, leaving 8 bases not matched to a gene. Germline CDR1 is SGHNT and CDR2 is YENEEA. The CDR3 nucleotides are TGTGCCAGCAGCTTAGATCGCGTAGGACAGGGGCACACTGAAGCTTTCTTT. Its translation is CASSLDRVGQGHTEAFF.

The chain combines TRBV19 with TRBJ1-6; D unresolved. With 4 bases removed from V and 9 bases from J, the gap between germline ends came to 10 bases. The CDR3 loop spans 13 amino acids. Germline V lookup: CDR1 LNHDA, CDR2 SQIVND (reference sequence). Written as DNA, the CDR3 is TGTGCCAGTAGTACGGGGTATCGTTCACCCCTCCACTTT. This translates into CASSTGYRSPLHF. The full variable domain, with the rest looked up from reference TRBV19 and TRBJ1-6, is DGGITQSPKYLFRKEGQNVTLSCEQNLNHDAMYWYRQDPGQGLRLIYYSQIVNDFQKGDIAEGYSVSREKKESFPLTVTSAQKNPTAFYLCASSTGYRSPLHFGNGTRLTVT.

This clone came up once. The chain joins TRBV18 to TRBJ2-3; D gene unclear. In germline, CDR1 is KGHSH, CDR2 LQKENI. The CDR3 covers 12 residues. V was clipped by 6 bases and J by 9 bases, with 13 bases between them. CDR3 DNA: TGTGCCAGCTCCTCATCATCCGGGACGCAGTATTTT. Amino acids: CASSSSSGTQYF.

This chain joins TRBV30 and TRBJ2-7; TRBD1 might be the D (6 bases). The CDR3 covers 11 residues. Germline CDR1 reads GTSNPN; CDR2 reads SVGIG (reference sequence). Trimming removed 0 bases at V and 6 bases at J, with 6 bases between. The CDR3 spells CAWSVGGEQYF. In DNA form, the CDR3 reads TGTGCCTGGAGTGTAGGGGGCGAGCAGTACTTC.

The rearrangement links TRBV11-1 to TRBJ2-7; 7 positions agree with TRBD2. The CDR3 is 16 amino acids. Unmatched junction bases numbered 7, after V lost 2 bases and J lost 0 bases. The germline V gene encodes CDR1 SGHAT and CDR2 FQDESV (reference sequence). This chain's CDR3 is CASSLMGGTPSYEQYF. As DNA, the CDR3 is TGTGCCAGCAGCTTAATGGGGGGGACTCCCTCCTACGAGCAGTACTTC.

The V call is TRBV6-2 or TRBV6-3, the J call TRBJ1-2; 7 nucleotides align to TRBD1. The CDR3 consists of 18 residues. The germline CDR1 and CDR2 sequences are MNHEY and SVGEGT. J was trimmed by 6 bases and V by 0 bases; bases with no gene match: 16. The CDR3 bases are TGTGCCAGCAGTTACTCTACCCCCGGCAGACAGGGACGCGATGGCTACACCTTC. This codes for CASSYSTPGRQGRDGYTF.

The V gene is TRBV5-5, the J gene TRBJ1-4; D gene unclear. Germline V gives CDR1 SGHKS, CDR2 YYEKEE (reference sequence). V was pared by 4 bases and J by 2 bases, with 9 bases between. This CDR3 is 14 amino acids long. The DNA of the CDR3 is TGTGCCAGCAGCCGGGGAGGTACTAATGAAAAACTGTTTTTT. Amino acid sequence: CASSRGGTNEKLFF.

The chain carries TRBV4-2 and TRBJ1-4; D call uncertain. The germline V gene encodes CDR1 LGHNA and CDR2 YNFKEQ. V was trimmed by 0 bases and J by 7 bases, leaving 12 bases between them. CDR3 size: 15 residues. CDR3 loop: CASSQDEADFEKLFF. The CDR3 bases are TGTGCCAGCAGCCAAGATGAGGCAGATTTTGAAAAACTGTTTTTT.

The rearrangement links TRBV27 to TRBJ1-2; 8 nucleotides line up with TRBD1. This CDR3 is 13 amino acids long. J was trimmed by 5 bases and V by 3 bases; bases with no gene match: 2. From germline, CDR1 is MNHEY and CDR2 SMNVEV (reference sequence). DNA for the CDR3: TGTGCCAGCAGTTTCACAGGGGGTTATGGCTACACCTTC. This translates into CASSFTGGYGYTF.

V gene TRBV18 combines with J gene TRBJ2-6; D is undetermined. The germline CDR1 and CDR2 sequences are KGHSH and LQKENI. The CDR3 runs 17 residues. Trimming pared 3 bases from V and 2 bases from J, leaving 14 bases between. This CDR3 is CASSPLPPTTGANVLTF. CDR3 DNA sequence: TGTGCCAGCTCACCGCTCCCCCCGACAACTGGGGCCAACGTCCTGACTTTC.

This chain joins TRBV10-3 and TRBJ2-7; 11 bases fit TRBD2. Per the germline V gene, CDR1 is ENHRY and CDR2 is SYGVKD. V was pared by 3 bases and J by 4 bases, with 2 bases of the junction left unmatched. The CDR3 sequence is 14 residues long. The CDR3: CAISDLAGGYEQYF. CDR3 DNA: TGTGCCATCAGTGATCTAGCGGGGGGTTACGAGCAGTACTTC.

In this sample, this clone turned up once. V and J are TRBV7-2 and TRBJ1-2; D remains ambiguous. This CDR3 spans 14 amino acids. The V end lost 0 bases, the J end lost 5 bases, and 10 bases lay between the germline ends. In germline, CDR1 is SGHTA, CDR2 FQGNSA. CDR3 sequence reads: CASSLAGSSYGYTF. CDR3 coding DNA: TGTGCCAGCAGCTTAGCGGGCAGCTCATATGGCTACACCTTC.

The V and J genes are TRBV7-9 and TRBJ1-4, with D maybe TRBD1 (5 bases). Germline lookup yields CDR1 SEHNR and CDR2 FQNEAQ (reference sequence). V shed 4 bases and J shed 3 bases, with 12 bases lying between them. This CDR3 is built from 15 residues. The CDR3 DNA is TGTGCCAGCAGCTCCCTGGGGCACCCTAATGAAAAACTGTTTTTT. The encoded protein is CASSSLGHPNEKLFF.

The CDR3 DNA reads TGCGCCAGCAGCTTGGGACTGGTAAATGAAAAACTGTTTTTT. This translates into CASSLGLVNEKLFF. J is TRBJ1-4 and V is TRBV5-1; D ambiguous. Trimming left V 0 bases short and J 5 bases short, with 8 bases between. This CDR3 is built from 14 residues. CDR1 is SGHRS, CDR2 YFSETQ, per germline. The variable domain in full, completed from reference TRBV5-1 and TRBJ1-4, reads KAGVTQTPRYLIKTRGQQVTLSCSPISGHRSVSWYQQTPGQGLQFLFEYFSETQRNKGNFPGRFSGRQFSNSRSEMNVSTLELGDSALYLCASSLGLVNEKLFFGSGTQLSVL.

V gene TRBV6-1 combines with J gene TRBJ1-3; 8 nucleotides line up with TRBD1. There are 14 residues in the CDR3. Trimming cost V 1 base and J 6 bases; bases outside gene matches: 2. In germline, CDR1 is MNHNS, CDR2 SASEGT. CDR3 region: CASSEGQGLNTIYF. CDR3 nucleotides: TGTGCCAGCAGTGAAGGACAGGGGTTAAACACCATATATTTT.

The chain recombines TRBV5-1 with TRBJ2-1; 7 bases align to TRBD2. The V segment lost 2 bases and the J segment 2 bases; nucleotides outside the gene matches: 4. The germline gives CDR1 SGHRS, CDR2 YFSETQ. The CDR3 runs 15 residues. The CDR3 nucleotides are TGCGCCAGCAGCTTCCGGGGGGAAACCTACAATGAGCAGTTCTTC. Translated: CASSFRGETYNEQFF.

This chain joins TRBV7-2 and TRBJ2-1; D is perhaps TRBD2 (6 bases). The CDR3 spans 16 residues. Trimming took off 6 bases at V and 0 bases at J, with 15 bases between the two ends. CDR1 is SGHTA and CDR2 is FQGNSA in the germline V gene. This CDR3 is CASRQDPAGSYNEQFF. Here the CDR3 DNA reads TGTGCCAGCAGGCAAGACCCAGCGGGCTCCTACAATGAGCAGTTCTTC.

The J gene is TRBJ1-1, the V gene TRBV19; the D is unclear. The germline V gene has CDR1 LNHDA and CDR2 SQIVND (reference sequence). This CDR3 has 14 amino acids. V dropped 6 bases and J dropped 1 base, with 12 bases sitting between them. The CDR3 is CASRYAGKNTEAFF. CDR3 sequence (DNA): TGTGCCAGTAGATATGCGGGAAAGAACACTGAAGCTTTCTTT.

This sequence joins TRBV5-1 and TRBJ1-5; 8 positions agree with TRBD1. Germline V gene lookup returns CDR1 SGHRS and CDR2 YFSETQ. J gave up 5 bases and V 4 bases, and 5 bases lay outside the gene matches. The CDR3 consists of 14 residues. DNA of the CDR3: TGCGCCAGCAGCCGAGACAGGGGCGATCAGCCCCAGCATTTT. Protein product: CASSRDRGDQPQHF. The complete variable domain, with remaining parts taken from reference TRBV5-1 and TRBJ1-5, reads KAGVTQTPRYLIKTRGQQVTLSCSPISGHRSVSWYQQTPGQGLQFLFEYFSETQRNKGNFPGRFSGRQFSNSRSEMNVSTLELGDSALYLCASSRDRGDQPQHFGDGTRLSIL.

The table lists this clone with a few counts. This rearrangement joins TRBV4-3 to TRBJ1-2; D is ambiguous. V shed 4 bases and J shed 0 bases, with 15 bases lying between them. The CDR3 extends over 16 amino acids. The germline CDR1 and CDR2 sequences are LGHNA and YSLEER. CDR3 coding DNA: TGCGCCAGCAGCCCCCGCCGAGGGAATACTAACTATGGCTACACCTTC. Translated, it gives CASSPRRGNTNYGYTF.

V and J are TRBV7-9 and TRBJ2-4, with D unclear. The CDR3 consists of 12 residues. The V end lost 5 bases, the J end lost 7 bases, and 9 bases lay between the germline ends. Germline CDR1 is SEHNR and CDR2 is FQNEAQ (reference sequence). The CDR3 nucleotides are TGTGCCAGCAGCGCCAACGAGAACATTCAGTACTTC. Encoded protein: CASSANENIQYF.

V gene TRBV3-1 (or the pseudogene TRBV3-2) combines with J gene TRBJ1-5, with D perhaps TRBD1 (6 bases). The germline V gene encodes CDR1 LGHDT and CDR2 YNNKEL (reference sequence). The CDR3 totals 16 residues. The germline V and J ends were trimmed by 4 bases and 6 bases, with 19 bases remaining between them. For the CDR3, the DNA is TGTGCCAGCAGCCCGTCCGCGGGGGGCCTGACTCAGCCCCAGCATTTT. This codes for CASSPSAGGLTQPQHF.

This rearrangement joins TRBV19 to TRBJ1-2; the match to TRBD1 covers 7 bases. The germline CDR1 and CDR2 sequences are LNHDA and SQIVND (reference sequence). The CDR3 covers 15 residues. Trimming took 2 bases from V and 4 from J; bases not matched to a gene: 7. This CDR3 is CASSITGTDLYGYTF. The CDR3 DNA follows: TGTGCCAGTAGTATAACCGGGACAGACCTCTATGGCTACACCTTC.

The rearrangement links TRBV7-9 to TRBJ2-5; TRBD2 is a possible D gene (5 bases). CDR1 and CDR2 from the germline V gene are SEHNR and FQNEAQ (reference sequence). The CDR3 consists of 14 residues. Trimming shortened V by 1 base and J by 5 bases, and 11 bases separated the two germline ends. For the CDR3, the DNA is TGTGCCAGCAGCTTAGGAGCGGTGGTGGAGACCCAGTACTTC. Amino acid sequence: CASSLGAVVETQYF.

The gene calls are TRBV29-1 and TRBJ2-1; 8 nucleotides agree with TRBD1. Germline V CDR1 and CDR2: SQVTM, ANQGSEA. Losses at the gene ends were 8 bases for V and 5 bases for J; bases not matched to a gene: 11. This CDR3 comprises 14 residues. DNA of the CDR3: TGCAGCACCCGTGACAGGGGTTTCGACAATGAGCAGTTCTTC. Protein product: CSTRDRGFDNEQFF.